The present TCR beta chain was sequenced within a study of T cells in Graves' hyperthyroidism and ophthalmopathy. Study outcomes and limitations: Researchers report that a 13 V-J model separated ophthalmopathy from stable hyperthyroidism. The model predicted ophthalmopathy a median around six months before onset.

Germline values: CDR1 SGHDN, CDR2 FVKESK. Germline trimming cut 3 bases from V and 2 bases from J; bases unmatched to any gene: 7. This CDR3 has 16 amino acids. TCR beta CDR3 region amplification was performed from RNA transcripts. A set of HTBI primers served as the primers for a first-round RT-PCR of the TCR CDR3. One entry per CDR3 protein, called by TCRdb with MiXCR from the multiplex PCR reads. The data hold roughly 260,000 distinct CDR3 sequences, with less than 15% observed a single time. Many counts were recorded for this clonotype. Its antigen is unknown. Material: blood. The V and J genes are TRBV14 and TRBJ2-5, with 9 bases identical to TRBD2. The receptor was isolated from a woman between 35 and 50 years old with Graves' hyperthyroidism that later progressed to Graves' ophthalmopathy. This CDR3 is CASSHFAGGPQETQYF. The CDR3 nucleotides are TGTGCCAGCAGCCACTTTGCGGGAGGGCCACAAGAGACCCAGTACTTC.